Listed below are T cell receptor beta chains from one sample, sequenced in a study of blood T cell repertoires in COVID-19. This table comes from immunoSEQ multiplex PCR, and its TCRdb copy is limited to in-frame clones, with some not included. This table has roughly 190,000 clones, around 84% appearing once. Sequenced material: peripheral blood. The receptors shown here come from a man aged 25 to 40 with active or convalescent COVID-19. Both conserved end residues are part of each CDR3. The D gene is left open where the match is weak. Only part of the rows carry a size: once, few, many, or a class if the clone is expanded.

j_gene	abundance	d_gene	v_gene	CDR3nt	CDR3aa
TRBJ1-5	-	-	TRBV28	TGTGCCAGCAGTTTACCGTGGACAAAATTTAGCAATCAGCCCCAGCATTTT	CASSLPWTKFSNQPQHF
TRBJ1-3	-	-	TRBV11-2	TGTGCCAGCAGCTTGTGGGAGGGCCCTGGAAACACCATATATTTT	CASSLWEGPGNTIYF
TRBJ1-1	-	-	TRBV12-5	TGTGCTAGTGTGGGAGAACACACTGAAGCTTTCTTT	CASVGEHTEAFF
TRBJ2-1	-	TRBD2	TRBV4-3	TGCGCCAGCAGCCAAGAGTCAGCCCAGGGACTAGCGGCCTACAATGAGCAGTTCTTC	CASSQESAQGLAAYNEQFF
TRBJ2-7	-	-	TRBV7-2	TGTGCCAGCAGGTCGAGCTCCTACGAGCAGTACTTC	CASRSSSYEQYF
TRBJ2-7	few	TRBD1	TRBV27	TGTGCCAGCAGTCCTTACAGGGGTAGAAGCGAGCAGTACTTC	CASSPYRGRSEQYF
TRBJ1-2	-	-	TRBV29-1	TGCAGCGTTGAAGCCTCGGGGAGATCGGGAGGCTACACCTTC	CSVEASGRSGGYTF
TRBJ1-3	-	-	TRBV2	TGTGCCAGCAGTGCGGGGAGCACCATATATTTT	CASSAGSTIYF
TRBJ2-1	once	-	TRBV6-1	TGTGCCAGCAGTGACCGGCGCAGGGGACACAATGAGCAGTTCTTC	CASSDRRRGHNEQFF
TRBJ1-2	-	-	TRBV3-1/TRBV3-2	TGTGCCAGCGGAGAGCCGTCCACAGGGATCGGCTACACCTTC	CASGEPSTGIGYTF
TRBJ2-2	-	-	TRBV29-1	TGCAGCGTTCGCCGACAGACCGGGGAGCTGTTTTTT	CSVRRQTGELFF
TRBJ1-1	-	TRBD1	TRBV2	TGTGCCAGCAGACCCGACAGGGACACTGAAGCTTTCTTT	CASRPDRDTEAFF
TRBJ2-3	once	-	TRBV25-1	TGTGCCAGTATAAGCACAGATACGCAGTATTTT	CASISTDTQYF
TRBJ2-3	few	-	TRBV29-1	TGCAGCGTTGCCAGCGGCCACACGGGAGATACGCAGTATTTT	CSVASGHTGDTQYF
TRBJ2-5	-	TRBD2	TRBV19	TGTGCCAGTAGTATAGATAGAGGACTAGGGGCACAAGAGACCCAGTACTTC	CASSIDRGLGAQETQYF
TRBJ2-1	-	-	TRBV15	TGTGCCACCAGCAGAGAGGTCGACCTCGGGAAATACAATGAGCAGTTCTTC	CATSREVDLGKYNEQFF
TRBJ2-5	-	-	TRBV7-7	TGTGCTAGCACCCCGCAGCGGGCGGGAGAGACCCAGTACTTC	CASTPQRAGETQYF
TRBJ2-5	once	-	TRBV18	TGTGCCAGCTCACAAGGGCCTAGAGGGGAGACCCAGTACTTC	CASSQGPRGETQYF
TRBJ1-1	-	TRBD1	TRBV30	TGTGCCTGGAGTCCGCCGGGACAGGGGAACACTGAAGCTTTCTTT	CAWSPPGQGNTEAFF
TRBJ2-7	once	-	TRBV27	TGTGCCAGCAGTCTGGACTTCCCTGGGTACGAGCAGTACTTC	CASSLDFPGYEQYF
TRBJ2-1	-	TRBD2	TRBV7-2	TGTGCCAGCAGCACGTCACTAGCGGGGGGGGGTAATGAGCAGTTCTTC	CASSTSLAGGGNEQFF
TRBJ1-4	-	TRBD1	TRBV5-1	TGCGCCAGCAGCTTGGAGGGGGCGCCTGAAAAACTGTTTTTT	CASSLEGAPEKLFF
TRBJ1-3	-	-	TRBV30	TGTGCCTGGAGCCCACACAGAATATTACAAAACACCATATATTTT	CAWSPHRILQNTIYF
TRBJ2-4	-	-	TRBV7-9	TGTGCCAGCAGCCCGAAGGGGGCCAAAAACATTCAGTACTTC	CASSPKGAKNIQYF
TRBJ2-6	-	TRBD1	TRBV19	TGTGCCAGTAGAGACAGGGGTAATGGGGCCAACGTCCTGACTTTC	CASRDRGNGANVLTF
TRBJ2-1	-	TRBD1	TRBV11-2	TGTGCCAGCAGCCGGGACAGGGGTAAATACAATGAGCAGTTCTTC	CASSRDRGKYNEQFF
TRBJ2-2	-	-	TRBV5-1	TGCGCCAGCAGCTTGAACGGCGGGTCCACCGGGGAGCTGTTTTTT	CASSLNGGSTGELFF
TRBJ1-6	-	-	TRBV28	TGTGCCAGCAGTTTCGGCCCCCGGGGGGGTAGTTCACCCCTCCACTTT	CASSFGPRGGSSPLHF
TRBJ1-2	-	-	TRBV30	TGTGCCTGGAGGCCCGTCGGAACTCCGCGCGGAGGCTACACCTTC	CAWRPVGTPRGGYTF
TRBJ1-2	-	-	TRBV19	TGTGCCAGTACGGAGGGCTATGGCTACACCTTC	CASTEGYGYTF
TRBJ1-2	-	TRBD1	TRBV5-8	TGTGCCAGCAGCTTGGCGGGACAGGGAGGATCAGGCTATGGCTACACCTTC	CASSLAGQGGSGYGYTF
TRBJ1-1	few	-	TRBV11-3	TGTGCCAGCAGCGCGGGGGGGAACACTGAAGCTTTCTTT	CASSAGGNTEAFF